This T cell receptor (beta chain) derives from a study of T-cell memory formation after mild COVID-19. Via MiXCR, TCRdb re-called the 5' RACE reads, giving one row per CDR3 protein. There are 450,000 to 650,000 distinct CDR3 sequences in the sample; about 20% occur only once, and about 8.2% lies in the top ten. V lost 4 bases and J 5 bases, leaving 14 bases between the germline ends. The CDR3 runs to 15 residues. Germline V gives CDR1 MNHEY, CDR2 SMNVEV (reference sequence). Note on this clonotype: The antigen is undetermined.

Whole-study findings and limits: Some clones that responded were present in memory (sampled pre-infection), which suggests cross-reactive memory joined. Shrinking CD4+ clones were chiefly CM and EM; CD8+ ones were chiefly EMRA.

What was sequenced was PBMCs or a T cell subset sorted from them (not recorded which). The rearrangement joins TRBV27 to TRBJ1-4; D perhaps matches TRBD1 (5 bases). This clonotype was sampled from an adult woman who had mild COVID-19 (a few samples of this study predate the infection). Cell type and time point are not known. As DNA, the CDR3 is TGTGCCAGCAGTTCGTTGGGGCGCGGGAATGAAAAACTGTTTTTT. Translation: CASSSLGRGNEKLFF.